The 2 T cell receptor beta chains below were found in one sample sequenced in a study of blood T cell repertoires in COVID-19. TCRdb's table, derived via immunoSEQ multiplex PCR, lists solely in-frame clones and lacks some. The sample carries tens of thousands of clones, roughly 85% recorded once. The specimen was peripheral blood. The receptors stem from a human donor in a cohort sampled during active COVID-19.

This clone was found once. The rearrangement joins TRBV2 to TRBJ2-3; 14 bases align to TRBD2. CDR1 SNHLY and CDR2 FYNNEI come from the germline V gene. J gave up 1 base and V 6 bases, and 0 bases lay outside the gene matches. The CDR3 has 15 amino acids. The CDR3: CASRGLAGGTDTQYF. CDR3 in DNA: TGTGCCAGCAGGGGACTAGCGGGGGGCACAGATACGCAGTATTTT.

This rearrangement joins TRBV9 to TRBJ1-1; 12 nucleotides line up with TRBD1. This CDR3 is 16 amino acids long. In germline, CDR1 is SGDLS, CDR2 YYNGEE. Losses at the gene ends were 5 bases for V and 5 bases for J; bases not matched to a gene: 10. CDR3: CASSAGQGALGTEAFF. CDR3 coding DNA: TGTGCCAGCAGTGCGGGACAGGGGGCCTTAGGAACTGAAGCTTTCTTT.